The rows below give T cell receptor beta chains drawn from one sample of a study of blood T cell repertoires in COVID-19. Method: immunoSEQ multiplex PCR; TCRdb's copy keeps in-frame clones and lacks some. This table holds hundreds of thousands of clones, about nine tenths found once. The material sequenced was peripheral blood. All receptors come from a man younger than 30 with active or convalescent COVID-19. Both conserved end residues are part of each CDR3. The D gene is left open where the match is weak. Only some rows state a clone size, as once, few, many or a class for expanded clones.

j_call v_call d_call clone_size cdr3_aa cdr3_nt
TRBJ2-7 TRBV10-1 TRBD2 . CASSERTSGDYEQYF TGCGCCAGCAGTGAAAGGACTAGCGGAGACTACGAGCAGTACTTC
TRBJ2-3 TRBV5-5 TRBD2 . CASSKREGRYTDTQYF TGTGCCAGCAGCAAGCGGGAGGGCCGCTATACAGATACGCAGTATTTT
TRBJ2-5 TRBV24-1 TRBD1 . CATSDPGQGAGETQYF TGTGCCACCAGTGATCCGGGACAGGGGGCTGGGGAGACCCAGTACTTC
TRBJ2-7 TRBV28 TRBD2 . CASISGGDPYEQYF TGTGCCAGCATTAGCGGGGGGGACCCCTACGAGCAGTACTTC
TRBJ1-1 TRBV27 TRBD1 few CASGQGSTEAFF TGTGCCAGCGGACAGGGGAGCACTGAAGCTTTCTTT
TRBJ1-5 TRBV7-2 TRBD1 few CASSLGQGVNQPQHF TGTGCCAGCAGCTTAGGACAGGGCGTCAATCAGCCCCAGCATTTT
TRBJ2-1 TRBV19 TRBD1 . CASSIGGTDNEQFF TGTGCCAGTAGTATAGGGGGGACAGACAATGAGCAGTTCTTC
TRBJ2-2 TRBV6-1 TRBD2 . CASSDYTSGGESGELFF TGTGCCAGCAGTGACTATACTAGCGGGGGGGAATCCGGGGAGCTGTTTTTT
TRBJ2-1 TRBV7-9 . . CASSLALRESRGFF TGTGCCAGCAGCTTAGCGCTTCGAGAGAGTAGAGGGTTCTTC
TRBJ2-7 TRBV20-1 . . CSASGQLYEQYF TGCAGTGCTAGTGGTCAGTTGTACGAGCAGTACTTC
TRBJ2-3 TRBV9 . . CASSEGPRTDTQYF TGTGCCAGCAGCGAGGGGCCACGTACAGATACGCAGTATTTT
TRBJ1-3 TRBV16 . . CASSQSPRAGPGNTIYF TGTGCCAGCAGCCAATCCCCCCGGGCAGGGCCTGGAAACACCATATATTTT
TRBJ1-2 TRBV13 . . CASSTPIQQVFVGYTF TGTGCCAGCAGCACGCCCATCCAACAGGTTTTCGTTGGCTACACCTTC
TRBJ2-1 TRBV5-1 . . CASSGELTTFLNEQFF TGCGCCAGCAGCGGAGAGCTTACTACGTTCCTCAATGAGCAGTTCTTC
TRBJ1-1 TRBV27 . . CASYGGGAEAFF TGTGCCAGCTACGGAGGGGGGGCTGAAGCTTTCTTT
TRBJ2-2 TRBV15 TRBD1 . CATSTGTGVTGELFF TGTGCCACCAGCACCGGGACAGGGGTAACCGGGGAGCTGTTTTTT